Given below is one T cell receptor (beta chain) in context. Its antigen is not identified. Germline values: CDR1 LNHDA, CDR2 SQIVND (reference sequence). This CDR3 is 15 amino acids long. The V end lost 2 bases, the J end lost 0 bases, and 8 bases lay between the germline ends. The data were taken from a study of cytomegalovirus exposure and HLA in healthy donors. Study-level points and caveats: First-cohort TCR clusters were later found to tend to co-occur in the approximately 110 validation repertoires. According to reports, the classifier identified cytomegalovirus status with high specificity and sensitivity.

Measured with immunoSEQ multiplex PCR; TCRdb has only the in-frame clones, and not every one. The sample holds 150,000 to 200,000 clones, approximately 89% seen once. The chain uses TRBV19 and TRBJ2-1; D is unresolved. This TCR was recovered from a man aged 18 to 30 in good health and CMV-seropositive. Source material: PBMCs. CDR3 protein: CASSIQVSSYNEQFF. The CDR3 DNA follows: TGTGCCAGTAGTATACAGGTCAGCTCCTACAATGAGCAGTTCTTC. Full variable domain (missing parts from reference TRBV19 and TRBJ2-1): DGGITQSPKYLFRKEGQNVTLSCEQNLNHDAMYWYRQDPGQGLRLIYYSQIVNDFQKGDIAEGYSVSREKKESFPLTVTSAQKNPTAFYLCASSIQVSSYNEQFFGPGTRLTVL.